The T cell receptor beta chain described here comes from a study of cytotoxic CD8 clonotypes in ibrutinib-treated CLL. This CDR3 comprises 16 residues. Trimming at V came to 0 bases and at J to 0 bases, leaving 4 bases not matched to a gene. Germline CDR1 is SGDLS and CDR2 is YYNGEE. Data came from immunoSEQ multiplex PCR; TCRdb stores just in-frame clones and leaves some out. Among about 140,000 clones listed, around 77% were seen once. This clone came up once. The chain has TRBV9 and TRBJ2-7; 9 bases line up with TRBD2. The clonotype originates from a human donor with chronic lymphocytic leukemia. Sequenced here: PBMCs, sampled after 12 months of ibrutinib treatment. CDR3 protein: CASSVGAGGTSYEQYF. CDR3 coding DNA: TGTGCCAGCAGCGTAGGAGCGGGGGGTACCTCCTACGAGCAGTACTTC. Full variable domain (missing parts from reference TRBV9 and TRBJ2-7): DSGVTQTPKHLITATGQRVTLRCSPRSGDLSVYWYQQSLDQGLQFLIQYYNGEERAKGNILERFSAQQFPDLHSELNLSSLELGDSALYFCASSVGAGGTSYEQYFGPGTRLTVT.